Sequencing of this TCR beta chain was carried out in a study of beta chain features in type 1 diabetes. Central memory, naive, regulatory and stem cell-like memory CD4+ cells were sorted by CD45RO/CCR7/CD25/CD127/CD95/CD27. V trimming: 4 bases; J trimming: 3 bases; junction bases outside the gene matches: 22. The CDR3 is 21 amino acids. The germline CDR1 and CDR2 sequences are LGHNA and YNFKEQ. Expressed TCRB transcripts were sequenced because the isolated RNA had all been reverse transcribed beforehand. Produced via immunoSEQ multiplex PCR; TCRdb's table is partial and in-frame only. Seen here are roughly 300,000 clones, around 15% observed once, and the top ten hold around 7%.

The sequenced sample was central memory CD4+ T cells from blood. The chain carries TRBV4-2 and TRBJ1-2, with TRBD1 identical over 11 bases. The clonotype comes from a man aged 30 to 45 in good health. The CDR3 sequence is CASSLEFGDRGFPTPDYGYTF. CDR3 nucleotide sequence: TGTGCCAGCAGCCTAGAGTTTGGGGACAGGGGGTTCCCCACTCCTGACTATGGCTACACCTTC.